The clone carrying this TCR beta chain was picked up a small number of times. Trimming cost V 5 bases and J 3 bases; bases outside gene matches: 6. Per the germline V gene, CDR1 is SGHTA and CDR2 is FQGNSA. The CDR3 spans 15 residues. The data were produced by immunoSEQ multiplex PCR, yet TCRdb's version contains in-frame clones alone and is incomplete. The table includes 85,000 to 100,000 clones, almost 90% detected once. This sample is drawn from a study of blood T cell repertoires in COVID-19. Study overall: T cells, B-cell-depleted T cells, or PBMCs provided the cDNA or gDNA that served as material.

This clonotype was obtained from a man between 50 and 59 years old with COVID-19, enrolled during active disease. Material for sequencing was peripheral blood. This chain joins TRBV7-2 and TRBJ1-5; 8 nucleotides agree with TRBD1. The CDR3 region is CASSPETGVNQPQHF. CDR3 coding DNA: TGTGCCAGCAGCCCCGAGACAGGGGTCAATCAGCCCCAGCATTTT.